This TCR beta chain comes out of a study of vaccination and CD4 T cells after COVID-19. As for the study in general: Convalescent patients were SARS-CoV-2 positive by nasal swab PCR; about nine mild, one severe. Investigators drew the post-COVID samples a median approximately 92 days after diagnosis, with a range of 35 to 161.

This CDR3 has 16 amino acids. CDR1 and CDR2 from the germline V gene are DFQATT and SNEGSKA (reference sequence). Trimming cost V 4 bases and J 2 bases; bases outside gene matches: 12. On this clonotype itself: What it binds is unknown.

The assay that was used to sequence DNA from cultured CD4+ T cells was the Oncomine TCR Beta short-read assay. MiXCR was run by TCRdb on the PCR reads, yielding one entry per CDR3 protein. The table shows approximately 10,000 distinct CDR3 sequences, with approximately 60% occurring only once. Regarding the study as a whole: A nonsignificant rise from roughly 22 to 38 was seen in the median number of SARS-CoV-2-reactive clonotypes.

The treatment: 10-day PBMC culture with coronavirus spike peptide pools or control peptides (ViraFEST assay). ViraFEST expanded antigen-specific T cells with peptide pools, then sequenced TCRs. The sequenced material came from CD4+ T cells from blood, cultured in vitro. The receptor was derived from a human donor who had recovered from COVID-19. The chain joins TRBV20-1 to TRBJ2-3; 7 bases are a match to TRBD2. The CDR3 protein is CSATPIDRLATDTQYF. In DNA form, the CDR3 reads TGCAGTGCTACACCCATAGACAGACTAGCCACAGATACGCAGTATTTT.